These 2 T cell receptor beta chains were all obtained from the same sample, sequenced in a study of beta chain features in type 1 diabetes. Of the isolated RNA, all was reverse transcribed, and so the sequenced material was expressed TCRB transcripts. Sequencing used immunoSEQ multiplex PCR; TCRdb keeps in-frame clones, though not all of them. The data hold roughly 260,000 clones, with 20% observed a single time. These TCRs are of unknown antigen specificity. Study-wide points: Significant though moderate, a shortening of TCRB CDR3s appeared in all four CD4+ subsets of Type 1 diabetes patients.

Material for sequencing was naive CD4+ T cells from blood. These receptors were collected from a woman in her 40s with type 1 diabetes.

This clone was picked up a small number of times. The V and J genes are TRBV29-1 and TRBJ2-1; 10 bases agree with TRBD2. CDR1 is SQVTM, CDR2 ANQGSEA, per germline. V lost 3 bases to trimming and J lost 12 bases; unmatched junction nucleotides: 8. The CDR3 runs to 13 residues. CDR3 DNA sequence: TGCAGCGTTGATGGGCTAGCGGGAGAAAGGCAGTTCTTC. It yields the protein CSVDGLAGERQFF.

The V gene is TRBV29-1, the J gene TRBJ1-2, with D perhaps matching TRBD1 (5 bases). The CDR3 loop spans 13 amino acids. Trimming pared 4 bases from V and 4 bases from J, leaving 13 bases between. Germline assignment: CDR1 SQVTM and CDR2 ANQGSEA. This chain's CDR3 is CSVAQGGVYGYTF. CDR3 in DNA: TGCAGCGTTGCCCAGGGAGGCGTCTATGGCTACACCTTC.